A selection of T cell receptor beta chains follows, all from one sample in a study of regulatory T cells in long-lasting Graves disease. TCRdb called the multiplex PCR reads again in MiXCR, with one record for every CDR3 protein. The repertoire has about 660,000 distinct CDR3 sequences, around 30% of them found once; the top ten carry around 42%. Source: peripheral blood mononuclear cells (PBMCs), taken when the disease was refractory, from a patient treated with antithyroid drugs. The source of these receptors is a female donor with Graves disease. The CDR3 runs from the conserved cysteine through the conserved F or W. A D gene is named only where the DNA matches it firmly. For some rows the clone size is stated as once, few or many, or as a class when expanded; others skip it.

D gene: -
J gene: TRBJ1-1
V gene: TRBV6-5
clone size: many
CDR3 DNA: TGTGCCAGCAGTTATACAGGGTACACTGAAGCTTTCTTT
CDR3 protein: CASSYTGYTEAFF

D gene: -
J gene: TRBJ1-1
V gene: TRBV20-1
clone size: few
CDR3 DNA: TGCAGTGCTGTCGACAGTGAAGCTTTCTTT
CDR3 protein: CSAVDSEAFF

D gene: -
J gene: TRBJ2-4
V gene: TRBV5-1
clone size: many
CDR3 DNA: TGCGCCAGCAGGTACAACAGGGCGGAAAACATTCAGTACTTC
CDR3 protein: CASRYNRAENIQYF

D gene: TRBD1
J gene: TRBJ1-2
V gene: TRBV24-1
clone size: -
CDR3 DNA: TGTGCCACCAGTGATGCCCTCGGGACAGGGGCCTATGGCTACACCTTC
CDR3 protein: CATSDALGTGAYGYTF

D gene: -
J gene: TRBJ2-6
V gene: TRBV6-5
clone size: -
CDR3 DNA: TGTGCCAGCAGTTACTCTGCCGGTTCTGGGGCCAACGTCCTGACTTTC
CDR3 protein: CASSYSAGSGANVLTF

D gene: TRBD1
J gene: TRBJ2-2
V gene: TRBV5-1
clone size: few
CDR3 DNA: TGCGCCAGCAGCCTTCTCCGAGGACAGGGGGCGTCTGGGGAGCTGTTTTTT
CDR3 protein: CASSLLRGQGASGELFF

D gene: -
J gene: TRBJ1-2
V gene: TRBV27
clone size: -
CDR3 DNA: TGTGCCAGCAAACAGCCCCCTAACTTGGACTACACCTTC
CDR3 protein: CASKQPPNLDYTF

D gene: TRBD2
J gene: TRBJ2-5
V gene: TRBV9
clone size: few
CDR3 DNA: TGTGCCAGCAGCGTAGGTCTGGGGACTAGCGGAGGCGGGGAGACCCAGTACTTC
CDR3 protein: CASSVGLGTSGGGETQYF

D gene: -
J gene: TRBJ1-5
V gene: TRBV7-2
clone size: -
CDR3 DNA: TGTGCCAGCAACCTTCAGGGCCTCAATCAGCCCCAGCATTTT
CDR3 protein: CASNLQGLNQPQHF

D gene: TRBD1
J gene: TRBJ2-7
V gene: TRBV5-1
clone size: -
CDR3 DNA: TGCGCCAGCAGCTTCACAGGGGGACGCGAGCAGTACTTC
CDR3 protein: CASSFTGGREQYF

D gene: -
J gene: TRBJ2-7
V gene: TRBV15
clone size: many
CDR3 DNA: TGTGCCACCAGCAGAGACAGGCCCTCCTACGAGCAGTACTTC
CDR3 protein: CATSRDRPSYEQYF

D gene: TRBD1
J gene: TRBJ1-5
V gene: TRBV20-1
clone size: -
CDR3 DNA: TGCAGTGGCGGACAGGGGAGTCAGCCCCAGCATTTT
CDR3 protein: CSGGQGSQPQHF

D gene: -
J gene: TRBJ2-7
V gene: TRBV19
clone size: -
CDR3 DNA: TGTGCCAGTAGTACCATTTTGGTCAGGGAAGTTGGCGAGCAGTACTTC
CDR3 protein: CASSTILVREVGEQYF

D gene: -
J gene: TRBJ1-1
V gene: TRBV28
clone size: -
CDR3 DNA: -
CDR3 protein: CASSSSDRGLNTEAFF

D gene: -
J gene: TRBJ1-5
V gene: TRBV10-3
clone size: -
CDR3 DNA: TGTGCCATCAGTAGGACAGCTGATCAGCCCCAGCATTTT
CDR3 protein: CAISRTADQPQHF

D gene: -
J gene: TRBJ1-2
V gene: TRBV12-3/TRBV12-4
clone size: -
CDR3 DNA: TGTGCCAGCGGTATGGACAGTTACTATGGCTACACCTTC
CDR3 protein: CASGMDSYYGYTF

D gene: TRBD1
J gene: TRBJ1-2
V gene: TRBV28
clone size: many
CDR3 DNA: TGTGCCAGCAGTTTCACCAGGGGGTATGGCTACACCTTC
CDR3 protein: CASSFTRGYGYTF

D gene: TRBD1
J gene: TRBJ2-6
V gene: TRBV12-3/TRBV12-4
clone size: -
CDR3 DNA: TGTGCCAGCAGTAAATGGACAGGGGAGGGTGGGGCCAACGTCCTGACTTTC
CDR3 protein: CASSKWTGEGGANVLTF

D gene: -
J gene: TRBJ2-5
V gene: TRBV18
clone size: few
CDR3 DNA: TGTGCCAGCTCAATGGGGGGCACAGAAGAGACCCAGTACTTC
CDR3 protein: CASSMGGTEETQYF

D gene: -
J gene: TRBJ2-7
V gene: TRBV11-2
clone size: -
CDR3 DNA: TGTGCCAGCAGCTTAGAGTTCAGCCGCGGGTACGAGCAGTACTTC
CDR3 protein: CASSLEFSRGYEQYF